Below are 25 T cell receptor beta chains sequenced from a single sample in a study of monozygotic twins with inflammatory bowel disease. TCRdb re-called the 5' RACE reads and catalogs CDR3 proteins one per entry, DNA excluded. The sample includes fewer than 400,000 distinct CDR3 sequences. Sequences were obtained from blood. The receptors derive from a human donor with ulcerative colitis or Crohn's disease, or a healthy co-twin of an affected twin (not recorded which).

The CDR3 is CATSREGSGANVLTF. The chain is built from TRBV15 and TRBJ2-6. Germline V CDR1 and CDR2: LNHNV, YYDKDF (reference sequence). The length of the CDR3 is 15 residues.

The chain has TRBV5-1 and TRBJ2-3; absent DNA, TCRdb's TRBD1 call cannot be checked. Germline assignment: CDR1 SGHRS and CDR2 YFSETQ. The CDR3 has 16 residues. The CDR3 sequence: CASSLARGPSTDTQYF.

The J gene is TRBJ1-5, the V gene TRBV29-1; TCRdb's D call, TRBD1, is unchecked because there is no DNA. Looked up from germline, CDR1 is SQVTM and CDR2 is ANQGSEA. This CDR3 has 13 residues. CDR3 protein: CSVSGTGNQPQHF.

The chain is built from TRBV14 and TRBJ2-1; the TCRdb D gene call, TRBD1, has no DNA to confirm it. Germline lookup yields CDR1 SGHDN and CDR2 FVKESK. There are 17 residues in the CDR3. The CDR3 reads CASSQDRRALSYNEQFF.

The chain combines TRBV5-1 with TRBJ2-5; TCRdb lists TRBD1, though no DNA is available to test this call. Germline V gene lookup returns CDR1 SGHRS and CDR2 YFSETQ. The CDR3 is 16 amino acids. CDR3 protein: CASSLAWDRGLETQYF. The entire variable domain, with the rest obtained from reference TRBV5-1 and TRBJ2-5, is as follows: KAGVTQTPRYLIKTRGQQVTLSCSPISGHRSVSWYQQTPGQGLQFLFEYFSETQRNKGNFPGRFSGRQFSNSRSEMNVSTLELGDSALYLCASSLAWDRGLETQYFGPGTRLLVL.

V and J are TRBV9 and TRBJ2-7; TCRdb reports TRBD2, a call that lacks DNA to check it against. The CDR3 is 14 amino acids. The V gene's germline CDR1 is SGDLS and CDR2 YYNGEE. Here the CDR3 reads CASSVVASGGEQYF.

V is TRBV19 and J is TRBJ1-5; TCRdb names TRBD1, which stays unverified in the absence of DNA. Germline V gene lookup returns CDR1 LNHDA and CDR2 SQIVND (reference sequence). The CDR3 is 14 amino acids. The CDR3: CASSPGHPNQPQHF.

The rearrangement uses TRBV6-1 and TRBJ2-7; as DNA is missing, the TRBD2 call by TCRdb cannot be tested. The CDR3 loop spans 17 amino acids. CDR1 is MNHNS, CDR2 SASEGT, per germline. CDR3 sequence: CASSSTSGRTPTYEQYF.

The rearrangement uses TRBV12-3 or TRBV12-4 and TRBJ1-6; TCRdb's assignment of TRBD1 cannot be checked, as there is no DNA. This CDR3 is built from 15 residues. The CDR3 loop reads CASSFQGSLNSPLHF.

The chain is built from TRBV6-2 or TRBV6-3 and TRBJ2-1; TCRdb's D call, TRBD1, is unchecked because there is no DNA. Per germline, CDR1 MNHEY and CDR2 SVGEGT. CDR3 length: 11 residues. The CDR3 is CATCQGREQFF.

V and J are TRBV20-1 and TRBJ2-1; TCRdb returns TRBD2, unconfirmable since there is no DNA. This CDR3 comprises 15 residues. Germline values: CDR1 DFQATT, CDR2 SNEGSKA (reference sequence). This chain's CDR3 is CSASGREVAYNEQFF.

This CDR3 is CATSDLHEQYF. This rearrangement joins TRBV24-1 to TRBJ2-7. The germline V gene has CDR1 KGHDR and CDR2 SFDVKD. The CDR3 is 11 residues long.

CDR3 sequence reads: CASSLEWFGYTF. The gene calls are TRBV12-3 or TRBV12-4 and TRBJ1-2. This CDR3 spans 12 amino acids.

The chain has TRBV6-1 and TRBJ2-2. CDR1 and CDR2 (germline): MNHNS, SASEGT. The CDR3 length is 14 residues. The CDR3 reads CASSENRGTGELFF.

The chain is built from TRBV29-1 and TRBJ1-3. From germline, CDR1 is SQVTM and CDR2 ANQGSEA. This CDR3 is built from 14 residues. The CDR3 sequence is CSVQTQISGNTIYF.

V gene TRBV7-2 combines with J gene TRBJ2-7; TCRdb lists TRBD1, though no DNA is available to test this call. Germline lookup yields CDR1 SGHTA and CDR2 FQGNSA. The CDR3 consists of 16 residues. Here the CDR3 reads CASSLGGGTPSYEQYF.

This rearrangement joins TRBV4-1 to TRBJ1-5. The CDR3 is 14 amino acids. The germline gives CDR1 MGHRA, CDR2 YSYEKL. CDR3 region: CASSPWVGNQPQHF.

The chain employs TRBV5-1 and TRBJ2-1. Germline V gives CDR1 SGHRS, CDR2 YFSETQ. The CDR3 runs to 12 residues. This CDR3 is CASRPGVNEQFF.

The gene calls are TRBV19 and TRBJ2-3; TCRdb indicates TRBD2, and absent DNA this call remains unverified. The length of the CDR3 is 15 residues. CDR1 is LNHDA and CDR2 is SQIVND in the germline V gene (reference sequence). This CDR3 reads CATSKYSGRTGTQYF. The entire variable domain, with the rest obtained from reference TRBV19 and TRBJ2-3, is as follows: DGGITQSPKYLFRKEGQNVTLSCEQNLNHDAMYWYRQDPGQGLRLIYYSQIVNDFQKGDIAEGYSVSREKKESFPLTVTSAQKNPTAFYLCATSKYSGRTGTQYFGPGTRLTVL.

CDR3: CASSVTGDPNEKLFF. V and J are TRBV7-9 and TRBJ1-4. The germline V gene has CDR1 SEHNR and CDR2 FQNEAQ (reference sequence). This CDR3 contains 15 residues.

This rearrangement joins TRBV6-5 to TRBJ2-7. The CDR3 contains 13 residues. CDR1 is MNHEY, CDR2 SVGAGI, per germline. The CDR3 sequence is CASSFGSSYEQYF.

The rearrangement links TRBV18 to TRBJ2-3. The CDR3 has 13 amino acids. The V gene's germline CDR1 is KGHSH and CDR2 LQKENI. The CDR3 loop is CASSLHGTDTQYF.

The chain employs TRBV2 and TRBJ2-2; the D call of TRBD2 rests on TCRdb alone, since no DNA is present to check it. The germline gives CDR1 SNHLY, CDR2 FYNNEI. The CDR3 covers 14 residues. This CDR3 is CAKRGTAGTGELFF.

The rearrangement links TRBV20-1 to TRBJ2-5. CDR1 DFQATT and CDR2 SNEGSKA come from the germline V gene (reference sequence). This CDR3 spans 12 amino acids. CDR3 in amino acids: CSASGPQETQYF.

CDR3 region: CASSEQSRGTTDTQYF. The chain links TRBV6-1 to TRBJ2-3; TCRdb's D call, TRBD2, is unchecked because there is no DNA. The germline V gene encodes CDR1 MNHNS and CDR2 SASEGT. CDR3 length equals 16 residues.